These 21 T cell receptor beta chains share one sample of origin, sequenced in a study of technical replicates of blood from a few donors. Assay used: immunoSEQ multiplex PCR; TCRdb lists only in-frame clones, some missing. The table has over 85,000 clones, around 96% seen once; the top ten hold about 0.39%. The sequenced material came from T cells isolated from PBMCs. The receptors stem from a human donor in good health.

V and J are TRBV10-3 and TRBJ2-7; 7 bases line up with TRBD2. CDR1 and CDR2 (germline): ENHRY, SYGVKD. The CDR3 has 15 amino acids. V gave up 3 bases and J gave up 2 bases; unmatched junction bases: 7. The DNA of the CDR3 is TGTGCCATCAGTGATTCGGTAGCGGGTGCCTACGAGCAGTACTTC. Residues: CAISDSVAGAYEQYF.

This clone was picked up one time. The chain is built from TRBV6-4 and TRBJ2-7; 10 bases agree with TRBD2. Germline CDR1 MRHNA, CDR2 SNTAGT. J was trimmed by 4 bases and V by 0 bases; bases with no gene match: 6. The CDR3 length is 16 residues. The CDR3 DNA reads as TGTGCCAGCAGTGACTCAGCGGGAGGGCCAATATACGAGCAGTACTTC. Translating gives CASSDSAGGPIYEQYF.

The CDR3 protein is CASSWGLAERYNEQFF. CDR3 DNA sequence: TGTGCCAGCAGTTGGGGACTAGCGGAGCGGTACAATGAGCAGTTCTTC. The rearrangement uses TRBV27 and TRBJ2-1; 11 bases align to TRBD2. J was trimmed by 4 bases and V by 4 bases; bases with no gene match: 6. From germline, CDR1 is MNHEY and CDR2 SMNVEV (reference sequence). There are 16 residues in the CDR3.

V gene TRBV2 combines with J gene TRBJ1-1; D is perhaps TRBD1 (6 bases). The germline gives CDR1 SNHLY, CDR2 FYNNEI. The CDR3 spans 14 residues. V lost 8 bases and J lost 1, with 14 bases in between. The CDR3 nucleotides read TGTGCCAGCCAGGTCTGGGGGCGGAACACTGAAGCTTTCTTT. Protein product: CASQVWGRNTEAFF.

The rearrangement uses TRBV5-1 and TRBJ2-3; D is undetermined. In germline, CDR1 is SGHRS, CDR2 YFSETQ. Trimming removed 0 bases from V and 2 bases from J, with 13 bases in between. This CDR3 spans 16 amino acids. CDR3 protein: CASSLAGVSYTDTQYF. CDR3 nucleotide sequence: TGCGCCAGCAGCTTGGCTGGTGTGAGCTACACAGATACGCAGTATTTT.

This clone appeared a single time. V is TRBV29-1 and J is TRBJ2-1, with TRBD2 matching 10 bases. The CDR3 covers 15 residues. Germline V lookup: CDR1 SQVTM, CDR2 ANQGSEA. V trimming: 1 base; J trimming: 9 bases; junction bases outside the gene matches: 9. The CDR3 bases are TGCAGCGTTGAAGGTGTCCTAGCGGGAGTGGCTGAGCAGTTCTTC. Encoded protein: CSVEGVLAGVAEQFF.

The chain combines TRBV19 with TRBJ1-1; 7 positions agree with TRBD1. This CDR3 contains 13 residues. Germline V gene lookup returns CDR1 LNHDA and CDR2 SQIVND (reference sequence). The V and J ends lost 2 bases and 3 bases, in that order; junction bases with no gene match: 0. In DNA, the CDR3 is TGTGCCAGTAGTATAACAGGGGACACTGAAGCTTTCTTT. Translation gives CASSITGDTEAFF.

The V and J genes are TRBV19 and TRBJ2-5; 14 bases match TRBD2. The CDR3 contains 15 residues. Per the germline V gene, CDR1 is LNHDA and CDR2 is SQIVND (reference sequence). V shed 8 bases, J shed 5 bases, and the junction held 7 bases outside the gene matches. The CDR3 DNA reads as TGTGCCAGTTCCGGGACTAGCGGGAGATCCGAGACCCAGTACTTC. This translates into CASSGTSGRSETQYF. The complete variable domain, with remaining parts taken from reference TRBV19 and TRBJ2-5, reads DGGITQSPKYLFRKEGQNVTLSCEQNLNHDAMYWYRQDPGQGLRLIYYSQIVNDFQKGDIAEGYSVSREKKESFPLTVTSAQKNPTAFYLCASSGTSGRSETQYFGPGTRLLVL.

The V and J genes are TRBV18 and TRBJ2-4; D is perhaps TRBD2 (5 bases). Germline V gene sequence: CDR1 KGHSH, CDR2 LQKENI. V lost 0 bases and J 8 bases, leaving 8 bases between the germline ends. The CDR3 extends over 13 amino acids. The CDR3 DNA follows: TGTGCCAGCTCACCACCAAACGGGGACATTCAGTACTTC. It yields the protein CASSPPNGDIQYF.

The chain recombines TRBV5-1 with TRBJ1-4; TRBD1 is a possible D gene (6 bases). Germline CDR1 SGHRS, CDR2 YFSETQ. The CDR3 runs 15 residues. V was shortened by 4 bases and J by 6 bases, with 16 bases between the two germline ends. CDR3 amino acids: CASSPNRGADEKLFF. In DNA, the CDR3 is TGCGCCAGCAGCCCAAACCGGGGGGCCGATGAAAAACTGTTTTTT.

The V and J genes are TRBV15 and TRBJ2-1; possibly TRBD2 for D (6 bases). The V gene lost 7 bases and the J gene lost 4 bases, with 14 bases spanning the gap. The CDR3 has 14 residues. Germline assignment: CDR1 LNHNV and CDR2 YYDKDF (reference sequence). This CDR3 reads CATTTSPVYNEQFF. The CDR3 region has the DNA TGTGCCACCACTACTAGCCCCGTGTACAATGAGCAGTTCTTC.

The gene calls are TRBV7-9 and TRBJ2-1; the D gene is possibly TRBD1 (6 bases). V was pared by 6 bases and J by 4 bases, with 16 bases between. CDR1 and CDR2 from the germline V gene are SEHNR and FQNEAQ (reference sequence). This CDR3 contains 15 residues. Here the CDR3 DNA reads TGTGCCAGCAGTCTAACAGGGCCCTCTTACAATGAGCAGTTCTTC. Its translation: CASSLTGPSYNEQFF.

The rearrangement links TRBV7-9 to TRBJ2-3, with a possible D match to TRBD2 (6 bases). V lost 10 bases to trimming and J lost 2 bases, with 19 bases between them. Germline CDR1 SEHNR, CDR2 FQNEAQ (reference sequence). The CDR3 covers 15 residues. The CDR3 loop reads CATPIAGTVTDTQYF. The CDR3 DNA is TGTGCCACTCCAATTGCGGGAACAGTCACAGATACGCAGTATTTT.

The chain recombines TRBV2 with TRBJ1-3; tentative D call: TRBD1 (6 bases). Germline CDR1 is SNHLY and CDR2 is FYNNEI. V was pared by 6 bases and J by 0 bases, with 9 bases between. The CDR3 is 14 residues long. The CDR3 loop is CASSRDTSGNTIYF. The CDR3 nucleotides are TGTGCCAGCAGCCGGGACACCTCTGGAAACACCATATATTTT.

The CDR3 protein is CASTPGQGFNEQYF. The CDR3 bases are TGTGCCAGCACTCCGGGACAGGGATTCAACGAGCAGTACTTC. The chain has TRBV14 and TRBJ2-7; 9 nucleotides match TRBD1. The germline V gene has CDR1 SGHDN and CDR2 FVKESK. V shed 7 bases, J shed 5 bases, and the junction held 9 bases outside the gene matches. This CDR3 spans 14 amino acids.

The V and J genes are TRBV6-5 and TRBJ1-2, with 7 bases that match TRBD1. The V and J ends lost 5 bases and 1 base, in that order; junction bases with no gene match: 7. The germline CDR1 and CDR2 sequences are MNHEY and SVGAGI. The CDR3 has 15 amino acids. The chain's CDR3 is CASSHRDSLNYGYTF. The CDR3 nucleotides are TGTGCCAGCAGTCACCGGGACAGTCTTAACTATGGCTACACCTTC.

The V and J genes are TRBV28 and TRBJ2-1; D may be TRBD2 (5 bases). Germline V lookup: CDR1 MDHEN, CDR2 SYDVKM. The CDR3 length is 15 residues. V gave up 2 bases and J gave up 0 bases, with 8 bases separating them. CDR3 region: CASSLILASYNEQFF. The CDR3 nucleotides are TGTGCCAGCAGTTTAATCCTAGCCTCCTACAATGAGCAGTTCTTC.

The rearrangement uses TRBV28 and TRBJ2-6; the match to TRBD1 covers 12 bases. Germline lookup yields CDR1 MDHEN and CDR2 SYDVKM. The J segment lost 0 bases and the V segment lost 6 bases, leaving 15 bases of the junction unmatched. The CDR3 totals 21 residues. The CDR3 DNA follows: TGTGCCAGCAGCCTGATTTCTCCGGGACAGGGGGCCGGCTCTGGGGCCAACGTCCTGACTTTC. Its translation is CASSLISPGQGAGSGANVLTF. Complete variable domain (other parts from reference TRBV28 and TRBJ2-6): DVKVTQSSRYLVKRTGEKVFLECVQDMDHENMFWYRQDPGLGLRLIYFSYDVKMKEKGDIPEGYSVSREKKERFSLILESASTNQTSMYLCASSLISPGQGAGSGANVLTFGAGSRLTVL.

This chain joins TRBV7-8 and TRBJ1-1; TRBD1 agrees at 7 bases. CDR1 is SGHVS, CDR2 FQNEAQ, per germline. The CDR3 consists of 15 residues. V shed 4 bases and J 3 bases; nucleotides not matched to a gene: 8. The chain's CDR3 is CASSSHRGRDTEAFF. The CDR3 DNA reads as TGTGCCAGCAGCTCGCACAGGGGAAGAGACACTGAAGCTTTCTTT.

The chain uses TRBV19 and TRBJ2-7; D remains ambiguous. Germline CDR1 reads LNHDA; CDR2 reads SQIVND (reference sequence). Trimming cost V 1 base and J 3 bases, with 7 bases left between them. This CDR3 has 13 amino acids. The CDR3 DNA reads as TGTGCCAGTAGTATAGCGGTCGGCTACGAGCAGTACTTC. Translation gives CASSIAVGYEQYF.

This chain connects TRBV7-9 to TRBJ2-5; 9 positions agree with TRBD1. The length of the CDR3 is 14 residues. J was trimmed by 7 bases and V by 7 bases; bases with no gene match: 10. CDR1 and CDR2 from the germline V gene are SEHNR and FQNEAQ (reference sequence). CDR3 sequence: CASNQGQGRVTQYF. The DNA for the CDR3 is TGTGCCAGCAACCAAGGACAGGGGAGGGTGACCCAGTACTTC.